Each of the 30 T cell receptor beta chains below was sequenced from the same sample in a study of beta chain features in type 1 diabetes. Expressed TCRB transcripts were sequenced after all isolated RNA was converted to cDNA. Generated by immunoSEQ multiplex PCR, the TCRdb table keeps only in-frame clones and is missing some. The sample carries around 450,000 clones, around 10% recorded once. What was sequenced was naive CD4+ T cells from blood. Source of these receptors: a young woman in good health.

This clone was observed a handful of times. The rearrangement joins TRBV4-2 to TRBJ2-1, with 12 bases fitting TRBD2. CDR1 LGHNA and CDR2 YNFKEQ come from the germline V gene. The CDR3 totals 17 residues. With 0 bases clipped from V and 6 bases from J, the junction kept 6 bases outside the gene matches. The CDR3 protein is CASSQELAGGQVNEQFF. The DNA of the CDR3 is TGTGCCAGCAGCCAAGAGCTAGCGGGGGGGCAAGTCAATGAGCAGTTCTTC.

The rearrangement links TRBV4-3 to TRBJ1-1; a weak D match, TRBD1 (6 bases). The V and J ends lost 1 base and 2 bases respectively, with 23 bases between them. CDR1 is LGHNA, CDR2 YSLEER, per germline. The CDR3 length is 19 residues. In nucleotides, the CDR3 is TGCGCCAGCAGCCAAGGCTTGAGTCAGGGGTTAGGATTTAACACTGAAGCTTTCTTT. The encoded protein is CASSQGLSQGLGFNTEAFF.

This clone was seen a handful of times. The chain couples TRBV5-1 to TRBJ2-5; D not resolved. In germline, CDR1 is SGHRS, CDR2 YFSETQ. V was clipped by 4 bases and J by 5 bases, with 12 bases between them. CDR3 length: 13 residues. For the CDR3, the DNA is TGCGCCAGCAGCCTTCGACTGTGGGAGACCCAGTACTTC. Translation gives CASSLRLWETQYF.

The chain combines TRBV6-5 with TRBJ2-7; TRBD2 matches at 10 bases. V dropped 4 bases and J dropped 1; count of bases not matched to a gene: 4. Per germline, CDR1 MNHEY and CDR2 SVGAGI. The CDR3 runs 15 residues. CDR3 in amino acids: CASSFSLAGSYEQYF. The CDR3 nucleotides are TGTGCCAGCAGTTTTTCACTAGCGGGATCCTACGAGCAGTACTTC.

This clone came up a few times. The J gene is TRBJ2-5, the V gene TRBV2; D is possibly TRBD1 (6 bases). The CDR3 contains 15 residues. The germline V gene encodes CDR1 SNHLY and CDR2 FYNNEI. Trimming cost V 3 bases and J 1 base, with 12 bases left between them. In DNA form, the CDR3 reads TGTGCCAGCAGTGAGGCAGGGGCATTCCAAGAGACCCAGTACTTC. Its protein product is CASSEAGAFQETQYF.

This clone has a handful of counts. Additional DNA sequences in this sample encode the identical CDR3. The chain combines TRBV9 with TRBJ2-2, with D uncertain. This CDR3 spans 13 amino acids. V was pared by 2 bases and J by 4 bases, with 6 bases between. The germline CDR1 and CDR2 sequences are SGDLS and YYNGEE. The CDR3 reads CASSVPITGELFF. The CDR3 nucleotides read TGTGCCAGCAGCGTTCCTATCACCGGGGAGCTGTTTTTT.

This clone was seen only a few times. The V call is TRBV6-5, the J call TRBJ1-4; D is possibly TRBD1 (5 bases). Trimming left V 4 bases short and J 5 bases short, with 14 bases between. Germline-derived CDR1 and CDR2 are MNHEY and SVGAGI. This CDR3 has 15 amino acids. The CDR3 coding sequence is TGTGCCAGCAGTTTAGGGGACGGTCGGAATGAAAAACTGTTTTTT. Translated: CASSLGDGRNEKLFF.

The chain employs TRBV9 and TRBJ2-5; TRBD2 matches at 11 bases. Germline V gene data show CDR1 as SGDLS and CDR2 as YYNGEE. Unmatched junction bases numbered 8, after V lost 5 bases and J lost 5 bases. The CDR3 runs to 15 residues. CDR3 sequence reads: CASSDSGRAGETQYF. The CDR3 region has the DNA TGTGCCAGCAGTGATAGCGGGAGGGCCGGTGAGACCCAGTACTTC.

This chain connects TRBV29-1 to TRBJ2-3; 9 bases line up with TRBD1. The CDR3 runs to 18 residues. Looked up from germline, CDR1 is SQVTM and CDR2 is ANQGSEA. After removal of 4 bases from V and 0 bases from J, the junction contained 14 bases not matched to a gene. Written as DNA, the CDR3 is TGCAGCGTTGTAAAGTTTAGGACAGGGGTGTCTAGCACAGATACGCAGTATTTT. This sequence encodes CSVVKFRTGVSSTDTQYF.

The sample holds a few counts of this clone. V usage is TRBV7-9 and J usage is TRBJ2-3; 7 bases fit TRBD1. V shed 1 base, J shed 2 bases, and the junction held 3 bases outside the gene matches. CDR3 length: 15 residues. Looked up from germline, CDR1 is SEHNR and CDR2 is FQNEAQ (reference sequence). The CDR3 DNA reads as TGTGCCAGCAGCTTAGGGGGACAGTACACAGATACGCAGTATTTT. This sequence encodes CASSLGGQYTDTQYF.

This chain joins TRBV6-5 and TRBJ1-1; a weak D match, TRBD1 (6 bases). Looked up from germline, CDR1 is MNHEY and CDR2 is SVGAGI. V was shortened by 6 bases and J by 4 bases, with 12 bases between the two germline ends. CDR3 length: 13 residues. CDR3 sequence (DNA): TGTGCCAGCAGGACTACAGGGCGCACTGAAGCTTTCTTT. Encoded protein: CASRTTGRTEAFF.

This clone occurred a few times. The chain employs TRBV29-1 and TRBJ2-1, with D possibly called TRBD1 or TRBD2 (5 bases each). The V end was cut by 4 bases, the J end by 0 bases, with 13 bases between. From germline, CDR1 is SQVTM and CDR2 ANQGSEA. This CDR3 has 15 residues. The CDR3 region is CSVVGDRFSYNEQFF. CDR3 coding DNA: TGCAGCGTTGTGGGGGACCGATTCTCCTACAATGAGCAGTTCTTC.

This clone was observed a few times. The CDR3, as DNA: TGTGCCGCGAGCGGAACCGGGGAGCTGTTTTTT. As protein: CAASGTGELFF. This chain uses TRBV27 with TRBJ2-2, with D possibly matching TRBD2 (5 bases). Germline V gives CDR1 MNHEY, CDR2 SMNVEV (reference sequence). Trimming left V 11 bases short and J 5 bases short, with 9 bases between. This CDR3 region has 11 residues.

In DNA, the CDR3 is TGCGCCAGCAGCCTAGGGGGACAGTATCCCGGGGAGCTGTTTTTT. Amino acids: CASSLGGQYPGELFF. The chain carries TRBV4-3 and TRBJ2-2; 7 nucleotides agree with TRBD1. The CDR3 runs to 15 residues. The germline V gene has CDR1 LGHNA and CDR2 YSLEER. The junction had 8 bases not matched to a gene; V was cut back by 4 bases and J by 6 bases.

This clone was counted only a few times. The chain recombines TRBV19 with TRBJ2-7, with 9 bases aligning to TRBD1. Germline V lookup: CDR1 LNHDA, CDR2 SQIVND (reference sequence). V dropped 5 bases and J dropped 2; count of bases not matched to a gene: 7. This CDR3 comprises 15 residues. The CDR3 protein is CASSAMTGGTYEQYF. The CDR3 nucleotides are TGTGCCAGTAGTGCCATGACAGGGGGTACCTACGAGCAGTACTTC. The variable domain in full, completed from reference TRBV19 and TRBJ2-7, reads DGGITQSPKYLFRKEGQNVTLSCEQNLNHDAMYWYRQDPGQGLRLIYYSQIVNDFQKGDIAEGYSVSREKKESFPLTVTSAQKNPTAFYLCASSAMTGGTYEQYFGPGTRLTVT.

This clone showed up just a few times. This chain connects TRBV7-9 to TRBJ1-1; D remains unclear. V lost 4 bases to trimming and J lost 5 bases, with 11 bases between them. The CDR3 is made up of 13 amino acids. The germline V gene encodes CDR1 SEHNR and CDR2 FQNEAQ (reference sequence). The CDR3 is CASSSAGGTEAFF. The CDR3, as DNA: TGTGCCAGCAGCTCCGCGGGAGGGACTGAAGCTTTCTTT.

V is TRBV5-1 and J is TRBJ2-3; possible D gene TRBD2, 6 bases. The CDR3 has 14 amino acids. V was pared by 7 bases and J by 0 bases, with 12 bases between. Per the germline V gene, CDR1 is SGHRS and CDR2 is YFSETQ. This CDR3 is CASGSSVSTDTQYF. The CDR3 coding sequence is TGCGCCAGCGGATCTAGCGTCAGCACAGATACGCAGTATTTT.

This clone was counted between two and nine times. The J gene is TRBJ2-5, the V gene TRBV7-3; unclear D gene. The CDR3 contains 13 residues. Germline V gene data show CDR1 as SGHTA and CDR2 as FQGTGA. V lost 5 bases and J lost 5, with 12 bases in between. CDR3: CASSPGLQETQYF. In DNA, the CDR3 is TGTGCCAGCAGCCCTGGTCTTCAGGAGACCCAGTACTTC.

This clone was seen only a few times. The chain joins TRBV5-1 to TRBJ2-1; TRBD2 aligns across 8 bases. This CDR3 comprises 14 residues. CDR1 is SGHRS, CDR2 YFSETQ, per germline. Trimming took 5 bases from V and 5 from J; bases not matched to a gene: 6. CDR3 amino acids: CASSGGRPHNEQFF. The CDR3 DNA follows: TGCGCCAGCAGTGGCGGGAGGCCCCACAATGAGCAGTTCTTC.

The chain recombines TRBV29-1 with TRBJ1-1; TRBD1 matches 9 bases. V lost 7 bases to trimming and J lost 5 bases; unmatched junction nucleotides: 5. The CDR3 is 12 amino acids. Germline-derived CDR1 and CDR2 are SQVTM and ANQGSEA. The CDR3 loop reads CSAQTGGTEAFF. The DNA of the CDR3 is TGCAGCGCCCAGACAGGGGGAACTGAAGCTTTCTTT.

The chain combines TRBV5-1 with TRBJ1-2, with 8 bases identical to TRBD1. Germline-derived CDR1 and CDR2 are SGHRS and YFSETQ. The V and J ends lost 2 bases and 7 bases, in that order; junction bases with no gene match: 4. The CDR3 runs to 13 residues. CDR3 in amino acids: CASSFDRGRGYTF. The DNA of the CDR3 is TGCGCCAGCAGCTTCGACAGGGGACGTGGCTACACCTTC.

The sample holds many counts of this clone. At one boundary the junction diverges from the germline segment, which might be a read error. The chain carries TRBV30 and TRBJ2-5; D gene ambiguous. The CDR3 is made up of 11 amino acids. CDR1 is GTSNPN, CDR2 SVGIG, per germline (reference sequence). The CDR3 bases are TGTGCCTGGAGTGTACGAGAGGCCCAGTACTTC. Protein product: CAWSVREAQYF. The full variable domain, with the rest looked up from reference TRBV30 and TRBJ2-5, is SQTIHQWPATLVQPVGSPLSLECTVEGTSNPNLYWYRQAAGRGLQLLFYSVGIGQISSEVPQNLSASRPQDRQFILSSKKLLLSDSGFYLCAWSVREAQYFGPGTRLLVL.

This clone was seen more than once but under ten times. The chain recombines TRBV5-6 with TRBJ2-7; TRBD1 might be the D (5 bases). The germline gives CDR1 SGHDT, CDR2 YYEEEE. The V end was cut by 4 bases, the J end by 1 base, with 18 bases between. This CDR3 contains 16 residues. The CDR3 coding sequence is TGTGCCAGCAGCCGAAGACAGTCCCGAAGGTCCTACGAGCAGTACTTC. This codes for CASSRRQSRRSYEQYF. Together with reference TRBV5-6 and TRBJ2-7, the CDR3 gives the full variable domain: DAGVTQSPTHLIKTRGQQVTLRCSPKSGHDTVSWYQQALGQGPQFIFQYYEEEERQRGNFPDRFSGHQFPNYSSELNVNALLLGDSALYLCASSRRQSRRSYEQYFGPGTRLTVT.

V gene TRBV4-1 combines with J gene TRBJ1-5; perhaps TRBD1 as D (5 bases). V dropped 6 bases and J dropped 0 bases, with 15 bases sitting between them. The CDR3 sequence is 16 residues long. Per germline, CDR1 MGHRA and CDR2 YSYEKL. CDR3 DNA: TGCGCCAGCAGGGAGGTAAAAGGGGCTAGCAATCAGCCCCAGCATTTT. This codes for CASREVKGASNQPQHF.

The V call is TRBV4-3, the J call TRBJ1-1, with TRBD1 matching 9 bases. The ends lost 1 base at V and 5 bases at J; junction bases unmatched: 5. The CDR3 is 15 amino acids. Germline assignment: CDR1 LGHNA and CDR2 YSLEER. The chain's CDR3 is CASSQVGTGRTEAFF. The CDR3 DNA sequence: TGCGCCAGCAGCCAAGTGGGGACAGGGAGGACTGAAGCTTTCTTT.

V gene TRBV18 combines with J gene TRBJ2-1, with 8 bases matching TRBD1. Germline V gene lookup returns CDR1 KGHSH and CDR2 LQKENI. The CDR3 is 15 residues long. The ends lost 3 bases at V and 8 bases at J; junction bases unmatched: 9. CDR3 nucleotides: TGTGCCAGCTCACCGGGACAGGTGGGAACCGATGAGCAGTTCTTC. Its translation is CASSPGQVGTDEQFF.

This clone was seen a handful of times. The rearrangement links TRBV7-9 to TRBJ2-1; D unresolved. The CDR3 consists of 11 residues. Trimming stripped 5 bases from V and 5 bases from J, with 4 bases between. Germline lookup yields CDR1 SEHNR and CDR2 FQNEAQ (reference sequence). DNA of the CDR3: TGTGCCAGCAGCCCTCACAATGAGCAGTTCTTC. Its translation is CASSPHNEQFF. Full variable domain (missing parts from reference TRBV7-9 and TRBJ2-1): DTGVSQNPRHKITKRGQNVTFRCDPISEHNRLYWYRQTLGQGPEFLTYFQNEAQLEKSRLLSDRFSAERPKGSFSTLEIQRTEQGDSAMYLCASSPHNEQFFGPGTRLTVL.

The chain links TRBV18 to TRBJ1-1; TRBD1 aligns across 9 bases. This CDR3 is 14 amino acids long. J was trimmed by 4 bases and V by 4 bases; bases with no gene match: 4. Germline CDR1 and CDR2: KGHSH and LQKENI. The CDR3 reads CASSRDRDGTEAFF. Here the CDR3 DNA reads TGTGCCAGCTCACGGGACAGGGACGGCACTGAAGCTTTCTTT.

This chain joins TRBV2 and TRBJ2-5; maybe TRBD1 (6 bases). The CDR3 is 15 amino acids. V was trimmed by 6 bases and J by 5 bases, leaving 19 bases between them. Germline V lookup: CDR1 SNHLY, CDR2 FYNNEI. The CDR3 DNA follows: TGTGCCAGCAGCCCCAGGGGCTGGGTAGGGGAGACCCAGTACTTC. Its translation: CASSPRGWVGETQYF.

This chain links TRBV7-2 with TRBJ2-3, with 7 bases aligning to TRBD2. The CDR3 has 16 residues. Trimming took 4 bases from V and 1 from J; bases not matched to a gene: 8. The germline V gene encodes CDR1 SGHTA and CDR2 FQGNSA. CDR3 in amino acids: CASSSGFLAGTDTQYF. The CDR3 region has the DNA TGTGCCAGCAGCTCGGGTTTTCTAGCGGGCACAGATACGCAGTATTTT.